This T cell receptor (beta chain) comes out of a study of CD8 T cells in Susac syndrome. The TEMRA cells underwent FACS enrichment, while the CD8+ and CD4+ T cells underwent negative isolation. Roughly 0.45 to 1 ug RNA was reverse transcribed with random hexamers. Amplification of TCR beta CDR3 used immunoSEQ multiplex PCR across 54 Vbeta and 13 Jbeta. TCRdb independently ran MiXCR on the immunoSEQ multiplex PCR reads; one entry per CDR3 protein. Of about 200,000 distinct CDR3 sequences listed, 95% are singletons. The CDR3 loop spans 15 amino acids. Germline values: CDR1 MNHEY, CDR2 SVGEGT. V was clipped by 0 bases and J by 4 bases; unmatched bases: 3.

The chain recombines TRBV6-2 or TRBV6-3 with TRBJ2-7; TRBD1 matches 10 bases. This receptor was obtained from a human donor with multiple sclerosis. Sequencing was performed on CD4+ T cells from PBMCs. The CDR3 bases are TGTGCCAGCAGTTACTCCGGGACAGGGGAATACGAGCAGTACTTC. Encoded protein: CASSYSGTGEYEQYF.